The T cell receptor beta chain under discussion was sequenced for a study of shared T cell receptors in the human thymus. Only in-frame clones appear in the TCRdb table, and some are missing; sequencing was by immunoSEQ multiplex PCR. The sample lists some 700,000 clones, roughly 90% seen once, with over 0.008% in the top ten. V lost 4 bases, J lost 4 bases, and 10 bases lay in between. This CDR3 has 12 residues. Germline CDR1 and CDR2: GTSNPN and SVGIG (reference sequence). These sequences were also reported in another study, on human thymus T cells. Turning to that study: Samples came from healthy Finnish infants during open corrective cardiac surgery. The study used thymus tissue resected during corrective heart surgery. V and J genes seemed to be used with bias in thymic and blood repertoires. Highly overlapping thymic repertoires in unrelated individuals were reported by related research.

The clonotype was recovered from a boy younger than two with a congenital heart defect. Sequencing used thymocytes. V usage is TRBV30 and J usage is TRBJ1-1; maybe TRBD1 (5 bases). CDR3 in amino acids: CAWTSGGTEAFF. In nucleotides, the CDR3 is TGTGCCTGGACGTCGGGGGGCACTGAAGCTTTCTTT.